The rows below give T cell receptor beta chains drawn from one sample of a study of regulatory T cells in long-lasting Graves disease. MiXCR was run by TCRdb on the multiplex PCR reads, yielding one entry per CDR3 protein. The sample shows about 430,000 distinct CDR3 sequences, 15% of them seen only once. The same sample was also used in a study of T cells in Graves' hyperthyroidism and ophthalmopathy.

The sequencing here drew on peripheral blood mononuclear cells (PBMCs), taken at new diagnosis, from a patient treated with antithyroid drugs. The source is a woman in her 40s with Graves disease. CDR3s leave out the opening cysteine and the closing phenylalanine or tryptophan.

j_gene | v_gene | CDR3aa
TRBJ2-2 | TRBV4-3 | APPHTVRTQEHGELF
TRBJ2-1 | TRBV7-9 | ASSPRQGYNEQF
TRBJ2-7 | TRBV5-4 | ASSFFPGRGLAGGSYEQY
TRBJ1-4 | TRBV18 | ASSPPSNEKLF
TRBJ1-2 | TRBV12-5 | ASGLSYVRSNYGYT
TRBJ2-1 | TRBV5-6 | ASSSGWGEVYSYNEQF
TRBJ2-1 | TRBV7-3 | ASSSVHGRGEKNEQF
TRBJ2-2 | TRBV9 | ASSGGRDRGLRTGELF
TRBJ2-3 | TRBV6-2/TRBV6-3 | ASSYSQRTTDTQY
TRBJ2-7 | TRBV7-9 | ASSKDTASYEQY
TRBJ2-3 | TRBV11-2 | ASSLGWRGGITDTQY
TRBJ2-2 | TRBV5-6 | ASSLGLFWTGELF
TRBJ1-2 | TRBV9 | ASSVDENYGYT
TRBJ2-7 | TRBV30 | AWSVRGNAIYEQY